Below are 6 T cell receptor beta chains sequenced from a single sample in a study of cytomegalovirus exposure and HLA in healthy donors (dated by TCRdb to about 2017). The method behind the library was the immunoSEQ multiplex PCR assay. The source is immuneACCESS, and TCRdb retained only in-frame sequences with V and J called. Part of the clones is not carried over; for the studies checked, unresolved V genes explain less than half of this, and the remainder is unexplained. This sample gives some 110,000 clones in total; approximately 86% of them show up just once. Jointly, the top ten make up 4% to 4.5% of the sample. The specimen was PBMCs. Source of these receptors: a woman aged 18-29 years in good health and CMV-seropositive.

The chain carries TRBV5-6 and TRBJ2-3; 8 bases fit TRBD1. CDR3 length equals 16 residues. The V gene end was trimmed by 0 bases and the J gene end by 2 bases; junction bases not matched to a gene: 5. Germline CDR1 and CDR2: SGHDT and YYEEEE. The CDR3 DNA sequence: TGTGCCAGCAGCTTGGCGACAGGGGCCTACACAGATACGCAGTATTTT. The encoded protein is CASSLATGAYTDTQYF. Combining the CDR3 with reference TRBV5-6 and TRBJ2-3 gives the whole variable domain DAGVTQSPTHLIKTRGQQVTLRCSPKSGHDTVSWYQQALGQGPQFIFQYYEEEERQRGNFPDRFSGHQFPNYSSELNVNALLLGDSALYLCASSLATGAYTDTQYFGPGTRLTVL.

The V and J genes are TRBV9 and TRBJ1-5; no clear D. CDR1 and CDR2 from the germline V gene are SGDLS and YYNGEE. This CDR3 region has 14 residues. V lost 4 bases and J 9 bases, leaving 17 bases between the germline ends. For the CDR3, the DNA is TGTGCCAGCAGCACGGGAGGAGCCGTGGGGCCCCAGCATTTT. This sequence encodes CASSTGGAVGPQHF.

This clone occurred a few times. The chain joins TRBV4-2 to TRBJ2-7, with 9 positions matching TRBD2. The germline V gene has CDR1 LGHNA and CDR2 YNFKEQ. This CDR3 has 18 amino acids. The V segment lost 0 bases and the J segment 0 bases; nucleotides outside the gene matches: 9. CDR3 nucleotide sequence: TGTGCCAGCAGCCAAGATCAGGGAACTAGCGGGTACTCCTACGAGCAGTACTTC. Translation gives CASSQDQGTSGYSYEQYF.

The chain joins TRBV29-1 to TRBJ1-3; D not certain. This CDR3 has 12 amino acids. Germline V gives CDR1 SQVTM, CDR2 ANQGSEA. V lost 8 bases and J lost 0, with 8 bases in between. The CDR3 DNA reads TGCAGCCTATTAGACTCTGGAAACACCATATATTTT. It specifies CSLLDSGNTIYF.

This clone was detected once. This chain connects TRBV11-2 to TRBJ2-1, with TRBD2 matching over 10 bases. J gave up 1 base and V 2 bases, and 5 bases lay outside the gene matches. This CDR3 region has 17 residues. Germline-derived CDR1 and CDR2 are SGHAT and FQNNGV. The CDR3 is CASSLLVAGGSYNEQFF. CDR3 in DNA: TGTGCCAGCAGCTTATTGGTAGCGGGGGGTTCCTACAATGAGCAGTTCTTC.

The chain combines TRBV29-1 with TRBJ1-2; 7 bases are a match to TRBD1. Per germline, CDR1 SQVTM and CDR2 ANQGSEA. The CDR3 is 13 amino acids. The V segment lost 7 bases and the J segment 11 bases; nucleotides outside the gene matches: 16. The CDR3 sequence is CSAHPSGTALYTF. Here the CDR3 DNA reads TGCAGCGCCCACCCCTCCGGGACAGCCCTGTACACCTTC.